These 20 T cell receptor beta chains originate from one sample sequenced in a study of T cell changes during pregnancy in multiple sclerosis (dated by TCRdb to the late 2010s). The receptor library was made with the immunoSEQ multiplex PCR assay. TCRdb took this table from immuneACCESS and kept in-frame rearrangements with V and J called. Such tables lack part of the clones; where checked against another copy, unresolved V genes explain under half of the gap, and the rest is unexplained. The sample table lists 50,000 or so clones, 93% of them with a count of one. Jointly, the top ten make up around 1.9% of the sample. Source: peripheral blood, taken in the second trimester of pregnancy. The receptor source for this set is a female donor with multiple sclerosis, enrolled in a pregnancy study.

V gene TRBV7-9 combines with J gene TRBJ2-1; perhaps TRBD2 as D (6 bases). V lost 6 bases to trimming and J lost 1 base, with 10 bases between them. The germline gives CDR1 SEHNR, CDR2 FQNEAQ (reference sequence). The CDR3 is made up of 14 amino acids. CDR3 sequence: CASRAGNSYNEQFF. The DNA of the CDR3 is TGTGCCAGCAGGGCGGGAAATTCCTACAATGAGCAGTTCTTC.

The chain employs TRBV25-1 and TRBJ1-1, with 10 bases that match TRBD1. The J segment lost 6 bases and the V segment lost 1 base, leaving 5 bases of the junction unmatched. The germline V gene has CDR1 MGHDK and CDR2 SYGVNS. This CDR3 contains 15 residues. The CDR3, as DNA: TGTGCCAGCAGTGAATCGGACAGGGGGTCGGCTGAAGCTTTCTTT. It codes for CASSESDRGSAEAFF.

This sequence joins TRBV7-9 and TRBJ2-1, with 10 bases that match TRBD2. V was pared by 5 bases and J by 8 bases, with 12 bases of the junction left unmatched. The CDR3 totals 16 residues. The germline CDR1 and CDR2 sequences are SEHNR and FQNEAQ (reference sequence). Here the CDR3 DNA reads TGTGCCAGCAGCACTCCAGCGGGAGGGCCGGGAGATGAGCAGTTCTTC. Its translation: CASSTPAGGPGDEQFF.

This clone was observed a single time. The chain joins TRBV7-2 to TRBJ2-7, with 9 bases that match TRBD2. V was clipped by 2 bases and J by 5 bases; unmatched bases: 7. The CDR3 covers 15 residues. Germline values: CDR1 SGHTA, CDR2 FQGNSA. CDR3 nucleotides: TGTGCCAGCAGCTTAAGGGCGGGAGGGCCGCACGAGCAGTACTTC. Translating it yields CASSLRAGGPHEQYF.

The chain has TRBV4-3 and TRBJ2-7, with TRBD2 matching 8 bases. V trimming: 4 bases; J trimming: 2 bases; junction bases outside the gene matches: 7. CDR3 length: 15 amino acids. CDR1 is LGHNA, CDR2 YSLEER, per germline. The CDR3 DNA reads as TGCGCCAGCAGCCGCTTTAGCGGGGTCGCCTACGAGCAGTACTTC. Translated: CASSRFSGVAYEQYF.

The rearrangement joins TRBV23-1 to TRBJ2-1, with D unclear. TRBV23-1 is sorted into the ORF group, with uncertain function. V was cut by 5 bases and J by 5 bases, with 16 bases left in between. The CDR3 totals 15 residues. The CDR3 loop is CASSLGSVSHNEQFF. In DNA form, the CDR3 reads TGCGCCAGCAGTTTAGGAAGCGTTAGCCACAATGAGCAGTTCTTC.

This chain links TRBV29-1 with TRBJ2-7; D is unresolved. The CDR3 has 14 amino acids. Per germline, CDR1 SQVTM and CDR2 ANQGSEA. The V gene lost 5 bases and the J gene lost 0 bases, with 14 bases spanning the gap. DNA for the CDR3: TGCAGCGTTCAGGCTCCCGAGAGCTCCTACGAGCAGTACTTC. Translating it yields CSVQAPESSYEQYF.

The chain carries TRBV10-3 and TRBJ2-7, with D possibly being TRBD1 (5 bases). The CDR3 contains 16 residues. Germline CDR1 is ENHRY and CDR2 is SYGVKD. Trimming cost V 7 bases and J 2 bases, with 21 bases left between them. DNA of the CDR3: TGTGCCATCACTCTTATTGCAGGGCTCAGGACCTACGAGCAGTACTTC. Translation gives CAITLIAGLRTYEQYF.

The J gene is TRBJ2-1, the V gene TRBV9, with 8 bases identical to TRBD1. This CDR3 spans 14 amino acids. The trim removed 3 bases at V and 8 bases at J, leaving 7 bases unmatched. The germline CDR1 and CDR2 sequences are SGDLS and YYNGEE. CDR3 residues: CASSGGQGRDEQFF. As DNA, the CDR3 is TGTGCCAGCAGCGGAGGACAGGGTCGAGATGAGCAGTTCTTC.

The chain is built from TRBV6-1 and TRBJ2-5; D unresolved. The J call may be wrong; the DNA end is better matched by TRBJ2-7. The germline V gene has CDR1 MNHNS and CDR2 SASEGT. This CDR3 contains 14 residues. The CDR3 sequence: CASSGEQVSYEQYF. CDR3 coding DNA: TGTGCCAGCAGCGGCGAGCAGGTCTCCTACGAGCAGTACTTC.

The J gene is TRBJ2-5, the V gene TRBV5-1; perhaps TRBD2 as D (5 bases). The CDR3 extends over 14 amino acids. The V end lost 6 bases, the J end lost 4 bases, and 16 bases lay between the germline ends. The germline V gene encodes CDR1 SGHRS and CDR2 YFSETQ. The CDR3 sequence is CASTGPASGETQYF. The CDR3 DNA is TGCGCCAGCACAGGCCCAGCAAGCGGAGAGACCCAGTACTTC.

This clone was observed a single time. This rearrangement joins TRBV7-2 to TRBJ2-7; 11 bases fit TRBD1. The CDR3 is made up of 14 amino acids. Germline V gives CDR1 SGHTA, CDR2 FQGNSA. V gave up 5 bases and J gave up 3 bases; unmatched junction bases: 3. The CDR3 here is CASSHGTGGYEQYF. The CDR3 nucleotides read TGTGCCAGCAGCCATGGGACAGGGGGCTACGAGCAGTACTTC.

The V gene is TRBV7-9, the J gene TRBJ2-7; D call uncertain. V lost 4 bases to trimming and J lost 4 bases, with 17 bases between them. This CDR3 has 15 amino acids. Germline lookup yields CDR1 SEHNR and CDR2 FQNEAQ (reference sequence). The CDR3 loop reads CASSSDRHSWYEQYF. The CDR3 nucleotides read TGTGCCAGCAGCTCCGACCGGCATAGCTGGTACGAGCAGTACTTC.

This chain joins TRBV7-9 and TRBJ2-7; 7 bases map to TRBD1. Trimming cost V 5 bases and J 7 bases; bases outside gene matches: 11. CDR1 is SEHNR and CDR2 is FQNEAQ in the germline V gene (reference sequence). The CDR3 runs 14 residues. This chain's CDR3 is CASSRGQPPWEQYF. The CDR3, as DNA: TGTGCCAGCAGCAGGGGACAGCCTCCGTGGGAGCAGTACTTC.

V usage is TRBV5-4 and J usage is TRBJ2-2; the match to TRBD2 covers 11 bases. Trimming at V came to 4 bases and at J to 5 bases, leaving 7 bases not matched to a gene. Per the germline V gene, CDR1 is SGHNT and CDR2 is YYREEE (reference sequence). This CDR3 comprises 16 residues. CDR3 nucleotides: TGTGCCAGCAGCAGGGGGACTAGCGGATATACCGGGGAGCTGTTTTTT. Its protein is CASSRGTSGYTGELFF.

The rearrangement uses TRBV4-1 and TRBJ2-3; a possible D gene is TRBD1 (6 bases). The V gene lost 6 bases and the J gene lost 0 bases, with 13 bases spanning the gap. The CDR3 loop spans 15 amino acids. Germline loops: CDR1 MGHRA, CDR2 YSYEKL. The CDR3 DNA is TGCGCCAGCAGACTAACCGGGACAAGCACAGATACGCAGTATTTT. Translated, it gives CASRLTGTSTDTQYF.

This sequence joins TRBV13 and TRBJ2-1; no definite D call. The CDR3 runs 13 residues. Between the trimmed V and J ends, which lost 0 bases and 8 bases, there was a span of 8 bases. Germline values: CDR1 PRHDT, CDR2 FYEKMQ (reference sequence). In DNA, the CDR3 is TGTGCCAGCAGCTTAGGTCGCGGAGATGAGCAGTTCTTC. Its translation: CASSLGRGDEQFF.

This chain uses TRBV7-9 with TRBJ1-4, with no clear D. The germline gives CDR1 SEHNR, CDR2 FQNEAQ (reference sequence). The CDR3 is 19 amino acids. V was pared by 2 bases and J by 6 bases, with 25 bases between. This CDR3 reads CASSLSQRLRVDPYEKLFF. The CDR3 DNA is TGTGCCAGCAGCTTATCGCAACGCCTGAGGGTGGACCCCTATGAAAAACTGTTTTTT.

The chain recombines TRBV10-2 with TRBJ2-7, with 13 bases fitting TRBD2. Germline CDR1 reads WSHSY; CDR2 reads SAAADI. This CDR3 spans 14 amino acids. V lost 8 bases and J lost 0; bases outside the gene matches: 1. The CDR3 loop reads CASWTSGSSYEQYF. DNA for the CDR3: TGCGCCAGCTGGACTAGCGGGAGCTCCTACGAGCAGTACTTC.

The rearrangement links TRBV27 to TRBJ1-1, with unresolved D. The V gene lost 4 bases and the J gene lost 7 bases, with 19 bases spanning the gap. Germline V gives CDR1 MNHEY, CDR2 SMNVEV (reference sequence). The CDR3 length is 15 residues. The CDR3 reads CASSSRPLGNLEAFF. CDR3 bases: TGTGCCAGCAGTTCCCGTCCTCTAGGTAATCTTGAAGCTTTCTTT.